Each of the 10 T cell receptor beta chains below was sequenced from the same sample in a study of blood T cell repertoires in COVID-19. TCRdb keeps only in-frame clones here, not all; method: immunoSEQ multiplex PCR. The sample has 300,000 to 400,000 clones, more than 80% seen once. Sequenced input: PBMCs or T cells enriched from blood (not recorded which). Receptors originate from a man between 18 and 29 years old who had recovered from COVID-19.

The chain is built from TRBV29-1 and TRBJ1-2; no clear D. Germline assignment: CDR1 SQVTM and CDR2 ANQGSEA. CDR3 length: 13 residues. V was shortened by 6 bases and J by 7 bases, with 18 bases between the two germline ends. CDR3 loop: CSVLQPREGGYTF. CDR3 sequence (DNA): TGCAGCGTGCTTCAACCTCGGGAGGGTGGCTACACCTTC.

The rearrangement links TRBV28 to TRBJ1-2; TRBD1 is a possible D gene (6 bases). CDR1 is MDHEN, CDR2 SYDVKM, per germline. The ends were cut back, 5 bases at V and 7 bases at J, with 14 bases in the middle. The CDR3 totals 13 residues. This CDR3 is CASSTTGLSGYTF. The CDR3 DNA reads TGTGCCAGCAGTACGACAGGCCTTTCTGGCTACACCTTC.

The chain uses TRBV3-1 (or the pseudogene TRBV3-2) and TRBJ2-7; D gene unclear. The germline gives CDR1 LGHDT, CDR2 YNNKEL (reference sequence). The CDR3 has 12 amino acids. V lost 4 bases and J 4 bases, leaving 8 bases between the germline ends. The CDR3 loop reads CASSPTPYEQYF. The CDR3 nucleotides are TGTGCCAGCAGCCCGACACCGTACGAGCAGTACTTC.

The J gene is TRBJ2-1, the V gene TRBV21-1; the table's D gene call, TRBD2, was not cross checked with the DNA. TRBV21-1 corresponds to a pseudogene. The CDR3 contains 20 residues. CDR3: CASSKEVSGGPMSPCNEQFF. In DNA form, the CDR3 reads TGTGCCAGCAGCAAAGAAGTTAGCGGGGGTCCGATGAGCCCGTGCAATGAGCAGTTCTTC.

The chain links TRBV6-5 to TRBJ2-1; 14 nucleotides align to TRBD2. Germline V gene data show CDR1 as MNHEY and CDR2 as SVGAGI. The CDR3 is 15 amino acids. Trimming took 6 bases from V and 10 from J; bases not matched to a gene: 8. This CDR3 reads CASRPPGLAGAEQFF. The CDR3 nucleotides read TGTGCCAGCAGACCCCCGGGACTAGCGGGAGCAGAGCAGTTCTTC.

The chain carries TRBV27 and TRBJ2-1, with TRBD1 matching over 9 bases. Germline V gene lookup returns CDR1 MNHEY and CDR2 SMNVEV (reference sequence). This CDR3 region has 15 residues. Trimming took 5 bases from V and 7 from J; bases not matched to a gene: 9. This CDR3 reads CASSPGQGFRNEQFF. In DNA, the CDR3 is TGTGCCAGCAGTCCGGGACAGGGCTTTCGAAATGAGCAGTTCTTC.

The chain employs TRBV28 and TRBJ1-1, with D possibly being TRBD1 (5 bases). Per the germline V gene, CDR1 is MDHEN and CDR2 is SYDVKM. The CDR3 has 11 amino acids. V gave up 10 bases and J gave up 5 bases, with 11 bases separating them. CDR3 residues: CAIRGGTEAFF. CDR3 sequence (DNA): TGTGCCATCCGGGGGGGGACTGAAGCTTTCTTT.

The chain is built from TRBV7-9 and TRBJ2-7, with D possibly TRBD1 on 7 matching bases. V was trimmed by 5 bases and J by 5 bases, leaving 16 bases between them. CDR3 size: 14 residues. Germline V gives CDR1 SEHNR, CDR2 FQNEAQ (reference sequence). CDR3 DNA sequence: TGTGCCAGCAGCCGGGAGTTAGGGGGCCACGAGCAGTACTTC. This encodes CASSRELGGHEQYF.

V and J are TRBV27 and TRBJ2-1; perhaps TRBD2 as D (6 bases). V was pared by 4 bases and J by 4 bases, with 17 bases between. Per the germline V gene, CDR1 is MNHEY and CDR2 is SMNVEV (reference sequence). This CDR3 has 16 amino acids. CDR3 nucleotides: TGTGCCAGCAGTTCCTACCGGGAGCAAGTATACAATGAGCAGTTCTTC. It encodes CASSSYREQVYNEQFF.

The chain uses TRBV6-5 and TRBJ1-5; no reliable D call. Trimming left V 7 bases short and J 2 bases short, with 12 bases between. CDR3 size: 14 residues. The V gene's germline CDR1 is MNHEY and CDR2 SVGAGI. The CDR3 is CASTGGLGNQPQHF. CDR3 bases: TGTGCCAGCACCGGAGGACTTGGCAATCAGCCCCAGCATTTT.